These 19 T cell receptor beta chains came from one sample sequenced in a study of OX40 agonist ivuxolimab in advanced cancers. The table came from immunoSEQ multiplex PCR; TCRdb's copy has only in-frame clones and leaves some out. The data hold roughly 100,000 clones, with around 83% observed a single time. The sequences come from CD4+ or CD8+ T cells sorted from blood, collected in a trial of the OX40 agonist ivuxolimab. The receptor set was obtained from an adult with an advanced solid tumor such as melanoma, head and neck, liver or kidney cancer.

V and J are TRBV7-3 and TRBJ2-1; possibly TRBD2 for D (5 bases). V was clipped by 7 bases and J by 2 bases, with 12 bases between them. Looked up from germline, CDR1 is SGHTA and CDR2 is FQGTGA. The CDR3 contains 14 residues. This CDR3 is CASTPAEPYNEQFF. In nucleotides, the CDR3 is TGTGCCAGCACCCCAGCGGAGCCCTACAATGAGCAGTTCTTC. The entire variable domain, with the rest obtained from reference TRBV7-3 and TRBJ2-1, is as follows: GAGVSQTPSNKVTEKGKYVELRCDPISGHTALYWYRQSLGQGPEFLIYFQGTGAADDSGLPNDRFFAVRPEGSVSTLKIQRTERGDSAVYLCASTPAEPYNEQFFGPGTRLTVL.

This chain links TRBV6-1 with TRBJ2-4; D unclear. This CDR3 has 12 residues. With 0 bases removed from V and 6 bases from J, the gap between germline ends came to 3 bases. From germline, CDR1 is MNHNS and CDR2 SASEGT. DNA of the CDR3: TGTGCCAGCAGTGAAGCGAGAAACATTCAGTACTTC. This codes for CASSEARNIQYF.

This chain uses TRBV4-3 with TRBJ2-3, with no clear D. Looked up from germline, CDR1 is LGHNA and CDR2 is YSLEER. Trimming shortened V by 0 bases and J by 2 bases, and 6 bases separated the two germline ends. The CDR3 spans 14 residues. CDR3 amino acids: CASSQDDFTDTQYF. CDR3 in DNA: TGCGCCAGCAGCCAAGATGACTTCACAGATACGCAGTATTTT.

The CDR3 region has the DNA TGTGCCAGCAGCTCGCCGGACAGGGCAGACTACGAGCAGTACTTC. Protein product: CASSSPDRADYEQYF. The chain uses TRBV11-1 and TRBJ2-7; TRBD1 matches at 8 bases. From germline, CDR1 is SGHAT and CDR2 FQDESV (reference sequence). The CDR3 is 15 residues long. V shed 4 bases and J 3 bases; nucleotides not matched to a gene: 8.

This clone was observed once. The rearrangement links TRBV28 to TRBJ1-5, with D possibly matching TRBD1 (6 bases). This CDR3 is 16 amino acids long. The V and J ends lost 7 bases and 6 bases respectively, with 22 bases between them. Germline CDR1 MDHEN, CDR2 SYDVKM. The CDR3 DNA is TGTGCCAGCACTCCAGTTAAGGGGGGCAGGGGTCAGCCCCAGCATTTT. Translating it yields CASTPVKGGRGQPQHF.

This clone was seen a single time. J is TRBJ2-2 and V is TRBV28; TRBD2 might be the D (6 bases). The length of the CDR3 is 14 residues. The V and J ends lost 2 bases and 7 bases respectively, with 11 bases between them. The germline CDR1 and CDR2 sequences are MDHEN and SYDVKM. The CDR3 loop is CASSLVGGIGELFF. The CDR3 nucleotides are TGTGCCAGCAGTTTAGTGGGCGGGATCGGGGAGCTGTTTTTT.

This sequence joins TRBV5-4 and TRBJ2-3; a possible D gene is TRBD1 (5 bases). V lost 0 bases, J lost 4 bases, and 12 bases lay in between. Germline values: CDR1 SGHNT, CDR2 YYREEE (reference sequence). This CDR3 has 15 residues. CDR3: CASSLVRQGSDTQYF. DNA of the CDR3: TGTGCCAGCAGCTTGGTAAGGCAGGGCTCAGATACGCAGTATTTT.

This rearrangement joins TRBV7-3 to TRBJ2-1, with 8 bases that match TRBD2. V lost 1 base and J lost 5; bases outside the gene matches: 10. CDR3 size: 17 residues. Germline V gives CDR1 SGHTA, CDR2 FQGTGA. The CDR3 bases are TGTGCCAGCAGCTTAAGAGCCCGCGGGGGGACCCACAATGAGCAGTTCTTC. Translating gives CASSLRARGGTHNEQFF. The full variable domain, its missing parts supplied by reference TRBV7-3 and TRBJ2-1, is GAGVSQTPSNKVTEKGKYVELRCDPISGHTALYWYRQSLGQGPEFLIYFQGTGAADDSGLPNDRFFAVRPEGSVSTLKIQRTERGDSAVYLCASSLRARGGTHNEQFFGPGTRLTVL.

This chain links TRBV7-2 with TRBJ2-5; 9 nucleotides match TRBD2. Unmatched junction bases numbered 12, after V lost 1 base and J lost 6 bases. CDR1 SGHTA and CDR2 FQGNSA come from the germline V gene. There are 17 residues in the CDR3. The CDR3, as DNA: TGTGCCAGCAGCTTAGTAGGGGGGCGGGGGGGCCCACAGACCCAGTACTTC. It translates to CASSLVGGRGGPQTQYF.

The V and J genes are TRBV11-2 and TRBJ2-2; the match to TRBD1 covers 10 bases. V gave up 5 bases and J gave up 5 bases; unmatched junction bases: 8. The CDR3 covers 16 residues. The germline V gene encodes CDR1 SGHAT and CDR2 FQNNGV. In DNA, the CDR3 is TGTGCCAGCAGCGCCCGACAGGGGGCCACGACCGGGGAGCTGTTTTTT. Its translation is CASSARQGATTGELFF.

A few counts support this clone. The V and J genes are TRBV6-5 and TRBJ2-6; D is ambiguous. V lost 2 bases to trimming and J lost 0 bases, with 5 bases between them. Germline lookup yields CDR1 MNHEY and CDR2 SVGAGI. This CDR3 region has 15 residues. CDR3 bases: TGTGCCAGCAGTTACGGTGGCTCTGGGGCCAACGTCCTGACTTTC. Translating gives CASSYGGSGANVLTF.

CDR3: CASSQVLSGSGELFF. The CDR3 DNA reads TGCGCCAGCAGCCAAGTTCTCTCCGGGTCCGGGGAGCTGTTTTTT. The genes are TRBV4-3 and TRBJ2-2; D is undetermined. The CDR3 covers 15 residues. The V gene's germline CDR1 is LGHNA and CDR2 YSLEER. The V end was cut by 1 base, the J end by 6 bases, with 12 bases between.

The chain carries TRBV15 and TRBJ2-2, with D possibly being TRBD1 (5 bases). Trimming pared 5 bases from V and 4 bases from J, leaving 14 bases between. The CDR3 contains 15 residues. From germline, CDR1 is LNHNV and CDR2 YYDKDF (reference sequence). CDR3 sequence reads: CATSPRTFSTGELFF. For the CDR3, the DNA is TGTGCCACCAGCCCTCGGACATTTTCCACCGGGGAGCTGTTTTTT.

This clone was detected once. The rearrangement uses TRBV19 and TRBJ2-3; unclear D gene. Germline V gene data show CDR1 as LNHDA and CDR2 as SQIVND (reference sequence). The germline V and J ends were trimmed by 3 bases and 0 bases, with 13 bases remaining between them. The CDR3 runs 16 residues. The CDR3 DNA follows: TGTGCCAGTAGTATCGAACGGACGCCGAGCACAGATACGCAGTATTTT. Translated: CASSIERTPSTDTQYF. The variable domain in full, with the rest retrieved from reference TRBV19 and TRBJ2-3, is DGGITQSPKYLFRKEGQNVTLSCEQNLNHDAMYWYRQDPGQGLRLIYYSQIVNDFQKGDIAEGYSVSREKKESFPLTVTSAQKNPTAFYLCASSIERTPSTDTQYFGPGTRLTVL.

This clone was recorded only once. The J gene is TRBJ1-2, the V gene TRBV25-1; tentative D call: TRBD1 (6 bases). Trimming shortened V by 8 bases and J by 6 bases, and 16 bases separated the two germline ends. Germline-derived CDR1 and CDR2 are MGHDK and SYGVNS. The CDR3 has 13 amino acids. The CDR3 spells CASPEGGTNGYTF. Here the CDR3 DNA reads TGTGCCAGCCCTGAAGGGGGGACGAATGGCTACACCTTC.

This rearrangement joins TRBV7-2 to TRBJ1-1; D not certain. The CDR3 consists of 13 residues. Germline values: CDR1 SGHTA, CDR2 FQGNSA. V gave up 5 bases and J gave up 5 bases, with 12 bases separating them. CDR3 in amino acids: CASSERRGTEAFF. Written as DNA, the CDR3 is TGTGCCAGCAGCGAACGACGTGGGACTGAAGCTTTCTTT.

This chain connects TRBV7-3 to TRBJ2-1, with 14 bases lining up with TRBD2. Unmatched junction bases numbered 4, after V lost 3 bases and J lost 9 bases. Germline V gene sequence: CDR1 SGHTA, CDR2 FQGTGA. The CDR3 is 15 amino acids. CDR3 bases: TGTGCCAGCAGCTTGGGACTAGCGGGAGAAGGTGAGCAGTTCTTC. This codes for CASSLGLAGEGEQFF.

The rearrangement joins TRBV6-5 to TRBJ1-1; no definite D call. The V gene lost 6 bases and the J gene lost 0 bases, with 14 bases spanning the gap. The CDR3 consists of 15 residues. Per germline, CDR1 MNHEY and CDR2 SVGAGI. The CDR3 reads CASRKQGSVNTEAFF. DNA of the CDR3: TGTGCCAGCAGAAAACAAGGGTCCGTGAACACTGAAGCTTTCTTT.

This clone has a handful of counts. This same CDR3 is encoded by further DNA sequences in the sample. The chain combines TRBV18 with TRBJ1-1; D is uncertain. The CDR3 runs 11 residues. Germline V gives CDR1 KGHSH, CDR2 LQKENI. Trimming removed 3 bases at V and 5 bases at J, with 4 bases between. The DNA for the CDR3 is TGTGCCAGCTCACCTAAGACTGAAGCTTTCTTT. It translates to CASSPKTEAFF.